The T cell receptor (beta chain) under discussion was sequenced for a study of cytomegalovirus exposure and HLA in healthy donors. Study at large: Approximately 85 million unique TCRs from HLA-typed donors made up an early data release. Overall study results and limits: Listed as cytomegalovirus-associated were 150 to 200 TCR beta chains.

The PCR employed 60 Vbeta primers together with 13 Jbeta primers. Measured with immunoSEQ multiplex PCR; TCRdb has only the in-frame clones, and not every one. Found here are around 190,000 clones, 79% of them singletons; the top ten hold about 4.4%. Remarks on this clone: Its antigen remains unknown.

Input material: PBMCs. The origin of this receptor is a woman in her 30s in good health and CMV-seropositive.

The CDR3: CASSDTSGRVTDTQYF. In DNA, the CDR3 is TGTGCCAGCAGTGATACTAGCGGGAGGGTCACAGATACGCAGTATTTT. This rearrangement joins TRBV2 to TRBJ2-3, with 13 bases lining up with TRBD2. V shed 3 bases and J 2 bases; nucleotides not matched to a gene: 2. Germline assignment: CDR1 SNHLY and CDR2 FYNNEI. This CDR3 is built from 16 residues.